The rows below give T cell receptor beta chains drawn from one sample of a study of blood T cell repertoires in COVID-19. Using immunoSEQ multiplex PCR, the repertoire was profiled, and TCRdb retains in-frame clones only, with some absent. The data show about 200,000 clones, approximately 90% seen once. The sequenced material came from peripheral blood. The origin of the receptors is a human donor in a cohort sampled during active COVID-19. CDR3s include the opening cysteine and the closing phenylalanine or tryptophan.

TRBJ1-5	TRBV2	CASGQENQPQHF
TRBJ2-7	TRBV4-2	CASSPSATTSEQYF
TRBJ2-3	TRBV7-2	CASSSTGGSADTQYF
TRBJ2-1	TRBV4-2	CASSPWTSGDNEQFF
TRBJ2-6	TRBV5-6	CASSPRTGVRSGANVLTF
TRBJ2-5	TRBV7-8	CASSFIAGDFQETQYF
TRBJ2-7	TRBV18	CASSSTGGPYEQYF
TRBJ2-1	TRBV9	CASSVDGRAYNEQFF
TRBJ2-7	TRBV4-2	CASSQGTGHYEQYF
TRBJ1-6	TRBV30	CAWSGGQGQSNNSPLHF
TRBJ2-6	TRBV18	CASSLGQGRTGANVLTF
TRBJ2-7	TRBV15	CATSRENTYEQYF
TRBJ1-5	TRBV27	CASSYGQGQMRPQHF
TRBJ2-7	TRBV5-5	CASSFGIGVEQYF
TRBJ2-2	TRBV28	CASSLRGGQGGELFF
TRBJ1-2	TRBV28	CASSLTGYNYGYTF
TRBJ2-5	TRBV5-5	CASIRAGGFGETQYF
TRBJ1-5	TRBV28	CASRGNMGNQPQHF
TRBJ2-6	TRBV25-1	CASSPSSSGANVLTF
TRBJ2-3	TRBV7-2	CASSLGSSRTDTQYF
TRBJ2-2	TRBV14	CASSQKVGGLPGELFF
TRBJ2-7	TRBV18	CASSPQDRGEQYF
TRBJ2-7	TRBV7-2	CASSLKAGIPHEQYF
TRBJ1-3	TRBV4-2	CASSQERQGHSGNTIYF
TRBJ2-1	TRBV3-1/TRBV3-2	CASSHIQGAAYNEQFF
TRBJ1-2	TRBV6-1	CASSEATQGNFGQGYTF
TRBJ1-5	TRBV18	CASSLGQGASNQPQHF
TRBJ1-2	TRBV28	CASQAVGYGYTF
TRBJ1-3	TRBV2	CARTGAGNTIYF
TRBJ2-7	TRBV29-1	CSVLEGAGEQYF
TRBJ1-1	TRBV12-3/TRBV12-4	CASSPKMNTEAFF
TRBJ2-7	TRBV4-2	CASSQAVAGLYEQYF
TRBJ2-1	TRBV27	CASRGTGGFGFF
TRBJ2-5	TRBV7-7	CASSLLRGPQETQYF
TRBJ2-1	TRBV6-4	CASSDEAGEGYEQFF
TRBJ1-2	TRBV6-6	CASSYPSSTHGYTF
TRBJ2-7	TRBV5-1	CASSLTGTGYEQYF
TRBJ2-2	TRBV24-1	CATSDSGQGNTGELFF
TRBJ2-7	TRBV25-1	CASSEYRTGGGNEQYF
TRBJ2-7	TRBV5-1	CASQMADSYEQYF
TRBJ1-1	TRBV19	CASSIWGAGGAHTEAFF
TRBJ2-1	TRBV5-1	CASSVRLAGRRYNEQFF
TRBJ1-2	TRBV29-1	CSVEGGFEMRGYTF
TRBJ2-7	TRBV3-1/TRBV3-2	CASSQGSGGALYEQYF
TRBJ2-5	TRBV15	CATSRGRLVETQYF
TRBJ1-3	TRBV2	CASSTGLRWTAGNTIYF
TRBJ2-7	TRBV2	CASRGTGGSYEQYF
TRBJ2-2	TRBV6-2/TRBV6-3	CASSYWPSSGITGELFF
TRBJ2-1	TRBV4-1	CASSQGPTAPSYNEQFF
TRBJ2-7	TRBV19	CASSHRGGLSEQYF
TRBJ1-3	TRBV5-1	CASSLGQSGNTIYF
TRBJ1-1	TRBV12-3/TRBV12-4	CASSPRREEAFF
TRBJ1-1	TRBV6-5	CASRRVGTQNTEAFF